These 18 T cell receptor beta chains originate from one sample sequenced in a study of Graves' ophthalmopathy and Graves' hyperthyroidism. RNA transcripts yielded amplified TCR beta CDR3 regions. RT-PCR in the first round used HTBI primers; a second-round multiplex PCR followed. MiXCR, applied by TCRdb to the multiplex PCR reads, yields one record per CDR3 protein. This sample has around 1,000,000 distinct CDR3 sequences, with 35% to 45% found just once. The sequenced sample consisted of peripheral blood or thyroid tissue (not recorded which). The receptors were sampled from an adult man with Graves' hyperthyroidism.

This clonotype was counted a few times. The chain has TRBV4-3 and TRBJ2-7, with 7 bases lining up with TRBD1. The CDR3 has 14 residues. Germline lookup yields CDR1 LGHNA and CDR2 YSLEER. V was pared by 4 bases and J by 6 bases, with 9 bases of the junction left unmatched. The CDR3 is CASSPHRGFGEQYF. The DNA of the CDR3 is TGCGCCAGCAGCCCCCACAGGGGATTCGGCGAGCAGTACTTC.

A remark on this clonotype: A clone one base away is much larger, so this may be a read error. This sequence joins TRBV12-3 or TRBV12-4 and TRBJ1-4, with 7 bases fitting TRBD1. The CDR3 has 11 residues. V lost 5 bases and J lost 12; bases outside the gene matches: 3. Here the CDR3 DNA reads TGTGCCAGCAGTCACAGGGGAGAACTGTTTTTT. Protein product: CASSHRGELFF.

This clonotype was observed many times. V gene TRBV7-9 combines with J gene TRBJ1-2; 7 nucleotides match TRBD1. V lost 0 bases to trimming and J lost 7 bases; unmatched junction nucleotides: 5. There are 14 residues in the CDR3. Germline V gene lookup returns CDR1 SEHNR and CDR2 FQNEAQ (reference sequence). CDR3 in DNA: TGTGCCAGCAGCTTAGCCGCAGGGGGTGGTGGCTACACCTTC. Its protein is CASSLAAGGGGYTF.

The genes are TRBV20-1 and TRBJ2-7, with 11 bases that match TRBD1. There are 14 residues in the CDR3. The V and J ends lost 7 bases and 6 bases, in that order; junction bases with no gene match: 11. Germline loops: CDR1 DFQATT, CDR2 SNEGSKA (reference sequence). CDR3 sequence reads: CSVDPGTGGLEQYF. The CDR3 DNA sequence: TGCAGTGTTGACCCCGGGACAGGGGGTCTCGAGCAGTACTTC.

Worth noting for this clonotype: A read error may produce the germline difference seen at one junction end. This chain uses TRBV5-1 with TRBJ1-3; the D is unclear. The CDR3 totals 15 residues. The germline V gene encodes CDR1 SGHRS and CDR2 YFSETQ. The CDR3 loop reads CASSLRTGSGNTIYF. The CDR3 coding sequence is TGTGCCAGCAGCTTAAGGACGGGGTCTGGAAACACCATATATTTT.

The CDR3 region is CSAAGHRDVYEQYF. CDR3 DNA sequence: TGCAGTGCTGCGGGCCACAGGGACGTCTACGAGCAGTACTTC. The chain combines TRBV20-1 with TRBJ2-7, with D maybe TRBD1 (6 bases). Trimming shortened V by 5 bases and J by 3 bases, and 17 bases separated the two germline ends. The CDR3 spans 14 residues. Looked up from germline, CDR1 is DFQATT and CDR2 is SNEGSKA (reference sequence).

In this sample, this clonotype turned up a few times. DNA of the CDR3: TGTGCCAGCAGCTTAGTGGAGGGGACAGGGAGACTCGTAGGTTCTGAAGCTTTCTTT. This sequence encodes CASSLVEGTGRLVGSEAFF. The rearrangement joins TRBV7-2 to TRBJ1-1; TRBD1 matches 9 bases. Germline assignment: CDR1 SGHTA and CDR2 FQGNSA. This CDR3 contains 19 residues. V was clipped by 1 base and J by 6 bases; unmatched bases: 18.

This clonotype occurred a few times. The gene calls are TRBV28 and TRBJ2-6, with a tentative D call TRBD1 (5 bases). Germline-derived CDR1 and CDR2 are MDHEN and SYDVKM. This CDR3 is built from 17 residues. Trimming left V 2 bases short and J 4 bases short, with 15 bases between. CDR3 loop: CASSLGRGSSGANVLTF. In DNA form, the CDR3 reads TGTGCCAGCAGTTTAGGAAGGGGATCTTCGGGGGCCAACGTCCTGACTTTC.

The V and J genes are TRBV11-2 and TRBJ1-5; perhaps TRBD1 as D (6 bases). The CDR3 spans 15 residues. Germline CDR1 is SGHAT and CDR2 is FQNNGV. The germline V and J ends were trimmed by 5 bases and 4 bases, with 15 bases remaining between them. CDR3 DNA: TGTGCCAGCAGCAAAAGAGGACAGCTTAATCAGCCCCAGCATTTT. As protein: CASSKRGQLNQPQHF.

In its sample, this clonotype was seen many times. The rearrangement joins TRBV24-1 to TRBJ1-2; D not resolved. CDR1 KGHDR and CDR2 SFDVKD come from the germline V gene. V shed 4 bases and J shed 4 bases, with 12 bases lying between them. The CDR3 has 14 residues. CDR3 nucleotides: TGTGCCACCAGTGACCGAAGCCGAACCTATGGCTACACCTTC. Encoded protein: CATSDRSRTYGYTF.

This clonotype occurred many times. The chain recombines TRBV6-5 with TRBJ1-6; 7 bases agree with TRBD1. Germline V CDR1 and CDR2: MNHEY, SVGAGI. J lost 10 bases, V lost 6 bases, and 15 bases had no gene match. This CDR3 spans 16 amino acids. The CDR3 sequence is CASSLGQHLTGSPLHF. For the CDR3, the DNA is TGTGCCAGCAGCTTGGGACAGCACCTCACGGGGTCACCCCTCCACTTT.

This clonotype was seen many times. The gene calls are TRBV10-1 and TRBJ1-1; TRBD1 matches at 10 bases. V lost 8 bases to trimming and J lost 5 bases; unmatched junction nucleotides: 20. The CDR3 extends over 18 amino acids. From germline, CDR1 is WNHNN and CDR2 SYGVQD (reference sequence). CDR3 nucleotide sequence: TGCGCCAGCGTTGCGGGACAGGGGTGGAAGTGCGAGAAAACTGAAGCTTTCTTT. Translation: CASVAGQGWKCEKTEAFF.

This clonotype was seen at least ten times. The chain uses TRBV7-6 and TRBJ2-7; 10 bases align to TRBD2. Trimming removed 5 bases from V and 4 bases from J; junction bases left unmatched: 5. The V gene's germline CDR1 is SGHVS and CDR2 FNYEAQ. This CDR3 has 14 amino acids. CDR3 in amino acids: CASSRSGGTYEQYF. In DNA form, the CDR3 reads TGTGCCAGCAGCCGTAGCGGGGGGACGTACGAGCAGTACTTC.

On this clonotype itself: Mismatch with germline at one junction end may stem from a read error. V usage is TRBV7-8 and J usage is TRBJ2-5; TRBD1 is a possible D gene (5 bases). Germline V gives CDR1 SGHVS, CDR2 FQNEAQ. The CDR3 extends over 14 amino acids. The CDR3 region has the DNA TGCGCCAGCAGCATCCGGACATTCCAAGAGACCCAGTACTTC. It translates to CASSIRTFQETQYF.

Of note for this clonotype: A read error may explain this, as a much larger clone is one base away. The chain combines TRBV10-3 with TRBJ1-6, with D uncertain. The V end was cut by 2 bases, the J end by 3 bases, with 2 bases between. Germline loops: CDR1 ENHRY, CDR2 SYGVKD. This CDR3 contains 13 residues. CDR3: CAISEDYNSPLHF. The DNA for the CDR3 is TGTGCCATCAGTGAGGACTATAATTCACCCCTCCACTTT.

This clonotype was detected many times. This chain links TRBV7-8 with TRBJ2-7; the match to TRBD1 covers 9 bases. The CDR3 spans 15 residues. The V gene end was trimmed by 5 bases and the J gene end by 1 base; junction bases not matched to a gene: 6. Germline assignment: CDR1 SGHVS and CDR2 FQNEAQ. The CDR3 bases are TGTGCCAGCAGCATCCGGGACAGGGATTCCTACGAGCAGTACTTC. It is translated as CASSIRDRDSYEQYF.

Remarks on this clonotype: This clone may be a read error of a much larger clone one base away. The chain combines TRBV7-2 with TRBJ2-7; D not resolved. V was trimmed by 5 bases and J by 1 base, leaving 12 bases between them. Germline CDR1 is SGHTA and CDR2 is FQGNSA. The CDR3 has 14 amino acids. The CDR3 DNA follows: TGTACCAGCAGCGCTTCCACATCATCCTACGAGCAGTACTTC. Translation gives CTSSASTSSYEQYF.

This clonotype was detected ten times or more. The rearrangement uses TRBV15 and TRBJ1-6; D is possibly TRBD1 (5 bases). Germline CDR1 LNHNV, CDR2 YYDKDF (reference sequence). This CDR3 contains 15 residues. Trimming stripped 5 bases from V and 10 bases from J, with 18 bases between. The CDR3 region is CATSRLRTQGSPLHF. Written as DNA, the CDR3 is TGTGCCACCAGCCGCCTCCGGACTCAGGGCTCACCCCTCCACTTT.